These 17 T cell receptor beta chains were all obtained from the same sample, sequenced in a study of blood T cell repertoires in COVID-19. Sequencing was performed with immunoSEQ multiplex PCR; in TCRdb, only in-frame clones are kept and a portion is missing. This sample has around 400,000 clones, with roughly 86% found just once. The sample comprised peripheral blood. The receptors were sampled from a woman under 40 with COVID-19, enrolled during active disease.

The chain recombines TRBV30 with TRBJ2-7; possibly TRBD1 for D (5 bases). This CDR3 has 15 amino acids. Germline assignment: CDR1 GTSNPN and CDR2 SVGIG (reference sequence). Trimming took off 4 bases at V and 2 bases at J, with 18 bases between the two ends. In DNA form, the CDR3 reads TGTGCCTGGAATGGGGCCGGCTTCCACGCCTACGAGCAGTACTTC. Residues: CAWNGAGFHAYEQYF.

V usage is TRBV11-3 and J usage is TRBJ2-7; 7 positions agree with TRBD2. This CDR3 spans 15 amino acids. Looked up from germline, CDR1 is SGHNT and CDR2 is YENEEA. Losses at the gene ends were 5 bases for V and 8 bases for J; bases not matched to a gene: 15. CDR3 DNA sequence: TGTGCCAGCAGCCCTGCCCGGGGGGACGGGCTCCAGCAGTACTTC. This encodes CASSPARGDGLQQYF.

This sequence joins TRBV7-9 and TRBJ2-1; TRBD1 aligns across 10 bases. This CDR3 region has 16 residues. Per the germline V gene, CDR1 is SEHNR and CDR2 is FQNEAQ (reference sequence). With V trimmed by 4 bases and J by 3 bases, 6 bases remained unmatched. The DNA of the CDR3 is TGTGCCAGCAGCTCCTTGGGACAGGGGTTCTACAATGAGCAGTTCTTC. It encodes CASSSLGQGFYNEQFF.

V is TRBV2 and J is TRBJ1-3; D gene uncertain. Germline V gives CDR1 SNHLY, CDR2 FYNNEI. The CDR3 totals 14 residues. V was trimmed by 7 bases and J by 1 base, leaving 11 bases between them. The CDR3 loop is CASKPLPSGNTIYF. The CDR3, as DNA: TGTGCCAGCAAGCCCCTTCCTTCTGGAAACACCATATATTTT.

The gene calls are TRBV11-2 and TRBJ2-2; D perhaps matches TRBD2 (5 bases). This CDR3 has 16 amino acids. V was cut by 6 bases and J by 2 bases, with 16 bases left in between. Germline loops: CDR1 SGHAT, CDR2 FQNNGV. The CDR3 protein is CASSDSDWFNTGELFF. The CDR3 bases are TGTGCCAGCAGTGATTCGGACTGGTTCAACACCGGGGAGCTGTTTTTT.

The V gene is TRBV6-5, the J gene TRBJ1-1; TRBD1 might be the D (6 bases). Germline V CDR1 and CDR2: MNHEY, SVGAGI. The CDR3 totals 14 residues. Deletions cut 6 bases from V and 3 bases from J, with 14 bases between. In DNA, the CDR3 is TGTGCCAGCAGGGAGATGCGGACAGACACTGAAGCTTTCTTT. It specifies CASREMRTDTEAFF.

This clone was seen just once. The chain recombines TRBV4-1 with TRBJ2-1; TRBD1 matches at 8 bases. J lost 4 bases, V lost 4 bases, and 6 bases had no gene match. Germline-derived CDR1 and CDR2 are MGHRA and YSYEKL. The CDR3 runs 15 residues. CDR3 loop: CASSPANRGYNEQFF. CDR3 coding DNA: TGCGCCAGCAGCCCAGCTAACAGGGGGTACAATGAGCAGTTCTTC.

This chain connects TRBV24-1 to TRBJ2-7; 7 bases are shared with TRBD1. The CDR3 extends over 13 amino acids. CDR1 and CDR2 (germline): KGHDR, SFDVKD. J gave up 6 bases and V 4 bases, and 5 bases lay outside the gene matches. The CDR3 region has the DNA TGTGCCACCAGTGACCTAGGGGGCCGCGAGCAGTACTTC. Amino acids: CATSDLGGREQYF.

This rearrangement joins TRBV7-8 to TRBJ2-7, with 7 bases fitting TRBD2. CDR1 is SGHVS, CDR2 FQNEAQ, per germline. J was trimmed by 2 bases and V by 5 bases; bases with no gene match: 9. The CDR3 has 15 residues. The CDR3 DNA follows: TGTGCCAGCAGCCAAGCTAGCGGTAGACCCTACGAGCAGTACTTC. Amino acids: CASSQASGRPYEQYF.

The chain couples TRBV28 to TRBJ2-5, with 9 bases lining up with TRBD1. The V and J ends lost 6 bases and 4 bases, in that order; junction bases with no gene match: 12. The CDR3 contains 16 residues. Looked up from germline, CDR1 is MDHEN and CDR2 is SYDVKM. CDR3 bases: TGTGCCAGCAGCAACTTCCCCCGGACAGGGGCAGAGACCCAGTACTTC. Protein: CASSNFPRTGAETQYF. Combining the CDR3 with reference TRBV28 and TRBJ2-5 gives the whole variable domain DVKVTQSSRYLVKRTGEKVFLECVQDMDHENMFWYRQDPGLGLRLIYFSYDVKMKEKGDIPEGYSVSREKKERFSLILESASTNQTSMYLCASSNFPRTGAETQYFGPGTRLLVL.

Concerning this clone itself: At one of its ends the junction is not consistent with the germline gene, which may arise from a read error. V usage is TRBV7-9 and J usage is TRBJ2-3, with TRBD2 matching over 12 bases. The CDR3 has 14 residues. Germline assignment: CDR1 SEHNR and CDR2 FQNEAQ (reference sequence). The CDR3 protein is CASSLAGGADTQYF. The CDR3 DNA is TGTGCCAGCAGCCTAGCGGGAGGGGCAGATACGCAGTATTTT.

About this clone: The sample has other DNA sequences that encode this CDR3 too. This chain links TRBV5-1 with TRBJ2-5; 8 bases are a match to TRBD2. V trimming: 5 bases; J trimming: 2 bases; junction bases outside the gene matches: 5. The CDR3 runs 14 residues. Germline V gene lookup returns CDR1 SGHRS and CDR2 YFSETQ. The CDR3 loop reads CASSGGGGQETQYF. In DNA form, the CDR3 reads TGCGCCAGCAGTGGGGGCGGGGGGCAAGAGACCCAGTACTTC.

This sequence joins TRBV28 and TRBJ1-1; a weak D match, TRBD1 (5 bases). Looked up from germline, CDR1 is MDHEN and CDR2 is SYDVKM. This CDR3 has 14 residues. Deletions cut 3 bases from V and 6 bases from J, with 14 bases between. CDR3 region: CASSFMGEGSEAFF. As DNA, the CDR3 is TGTGCCAGCAGTTTCATGGGGGAGGGTTCTGAAGCTTTCTTT.

The CDR3 DNA reads TGCGCCACAGGGGCTAGCGGGAGGGCCGGAACCGGGGAGCTGTTTTTT. It is translated as CATGASGRAGTGELFF. This sequence joins TRBV4-1 and TRBJ2-2, with TRBD2 identical over 12 bases. V shed 10 bases, J shed 5 bases, and the junction held 11 bases outside the gene matches. The germline V gene encodes CDR1 MGHRA and CDR2 YSYEKL. The CDR3 covers 16 residues.

The rearrangement links TRBV28 to TRBJ1-5; D remains unclear. Germline V gene sequence: CDR1 MDHEN, CDR2 SYDVKM. V lost 7 bases and J lost 0, with 10 bases in between. The CDR3 length is 14 residues. The chain's CDR3 is CASTSLYSNQPQHF. CDR3 sequence (DNA): TGTGCCAGCACCTCTCTCTATAGCAATCAGCCCCAGCATTTT.

The chain couples TRBV30 to TRBJ2-5; D is ambiguous. The germline CDR1 and CDR2 sequences are GTSNPN and SVGIG (reference sequence). V was clipped by 0 bases and J by 5 bases, with 7 bases between them. This CDR3 spans 12 amino acids. In nucleotides, the CDR3 is TGTGCCTGGAGTGTTCTCCGGGAGACCCAGTACTTC. It codes for CAWSVLRETQYF.

The gene calls are TRBV4-1 and TRBJ1-6; D might be TRBD1 (6 bases). This CDR3 contains 12 residues. The ends were cut back, 0 bases at V and 13 bases at J, with 7 bases in the middle. CDR1 MGHRA and CDR2 YSYEKL come from the germline V gene. CDR3 sequence reads: CASSQDRGPLHF. DNA of the CDR3: TGCGCCAGCAGCCAAGACAGGGGTCCCCTCCACTTT.